In its sample, the clone carrying this T cell receptor beta chain was seen a few times. Its antigen remains unidentified. This entry comes from a study of early T cells in non-severe SARS-CoV-2 infection. Study overall: Chains stayed unpaired after sequencing of bulk RNA from unsorted whole blood. General study points: Anti-spike CD8 responses were favored in VDJdb matching, and private and CD4 specificities were missed.

From the 5' RACE reads, TCRdb called clonotypes with MiXCR, one entry per CDR3 protein. The profile shows around 83,000 distinct CDR3 sequences, roughly 12% of them singletons. The CDR3 is made up of 13 amino acids. The V gene's germline CDR1 is GTSNPN and CDR2 SVGIG (reference sequence). Trimming stripped 2 bases from V and 5 bases from J, with 12 bases between. V is TRBV30 and J is TRBJ1-1; a weak D match, TRBD1 (6 bases). The starting material was whole blood, obtained at baseline. The receptor was derived from an adult who was a healthcare worker with PCR-confirmed SARS-CoV-2 infection or an uninfected control (not recorded which). In DNA form, the CDR3 reads TGTGCCTGGAGTTTCGGGGGGCGGACTGAAGCTTTCTTT. It translates to CAWSFGGRTEAFF.